The text below deals with one T cell receptor (beta chain). Its target is not known. The data were taken from a study of cytomegalovirus exposure and HLA in healthy donors. Study findings and constraints: 150 or so TCR beta chains were listed as cytomegalovirus-associated.

V lost 5 bases and J 6 bases, leaving 9 bases between the germline ends. Germline V gene lookup returns CDR1 MRHNA and CDR2 SNTAGT. The CDR3 spans 12 residues. This table comes from immunoSEQ multiplex PCR, and its TCRdb copy is limited to in-frame clones, with some not included. Of around 120,000 clones detected, approximately 88% appear once; the ten largest clones hold about 1.8%. Sequenced sample: PBMCs. The rearrangement joins TRBV6-4 to TRBJ2-3; unclear D gene. The sequence was obtained from a man younger than 35 in good health and CMV-seronegative. The CDR3 loop is CASSSSPDTQYF. The DNA of the CDR3 is TGTGCCAGCAGTTCCAGTCCGGATACGCAGTATTTT.